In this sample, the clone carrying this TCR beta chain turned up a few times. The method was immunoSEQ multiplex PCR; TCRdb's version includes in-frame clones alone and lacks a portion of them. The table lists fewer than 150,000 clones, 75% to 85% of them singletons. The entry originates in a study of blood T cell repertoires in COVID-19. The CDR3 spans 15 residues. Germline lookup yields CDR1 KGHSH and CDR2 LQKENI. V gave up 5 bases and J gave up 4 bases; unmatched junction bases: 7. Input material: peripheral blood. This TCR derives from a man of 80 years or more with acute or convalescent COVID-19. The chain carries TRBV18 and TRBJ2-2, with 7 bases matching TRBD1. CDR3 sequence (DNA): TGTGCCAGCTCAACGGGACAGCTAGTCACCGGGGAGCTGTTTTTT. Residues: CASSTGQLVTGELFF.